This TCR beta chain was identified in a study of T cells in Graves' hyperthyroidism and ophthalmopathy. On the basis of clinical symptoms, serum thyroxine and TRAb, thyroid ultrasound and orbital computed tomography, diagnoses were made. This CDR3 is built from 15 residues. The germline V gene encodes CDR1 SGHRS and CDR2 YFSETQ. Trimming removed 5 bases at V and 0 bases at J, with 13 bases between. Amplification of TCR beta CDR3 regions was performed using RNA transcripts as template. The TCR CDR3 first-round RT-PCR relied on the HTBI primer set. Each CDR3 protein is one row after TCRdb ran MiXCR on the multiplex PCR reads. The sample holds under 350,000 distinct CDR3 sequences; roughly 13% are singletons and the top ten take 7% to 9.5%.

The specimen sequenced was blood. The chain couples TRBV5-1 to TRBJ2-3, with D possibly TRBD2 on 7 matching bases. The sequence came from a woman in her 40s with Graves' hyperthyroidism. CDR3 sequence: CASRVGGLSTDTQYF. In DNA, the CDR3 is TGCGCCAGCAGAGTGGGGGGGCTCAGCACAGATACGCAGTATTTT.